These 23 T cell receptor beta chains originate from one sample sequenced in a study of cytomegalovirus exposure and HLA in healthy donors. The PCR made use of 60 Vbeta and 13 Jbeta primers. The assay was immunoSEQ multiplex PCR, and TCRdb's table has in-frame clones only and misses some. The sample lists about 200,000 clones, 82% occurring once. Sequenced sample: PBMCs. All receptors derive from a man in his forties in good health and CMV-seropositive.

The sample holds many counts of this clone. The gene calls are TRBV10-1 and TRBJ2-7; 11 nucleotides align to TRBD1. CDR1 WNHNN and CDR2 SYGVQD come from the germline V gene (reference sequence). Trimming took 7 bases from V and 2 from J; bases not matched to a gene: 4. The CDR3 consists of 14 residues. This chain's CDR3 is CASNQGQGAYEQYF. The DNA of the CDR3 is TGCGCCAGCAACCAGGGACAGGGGGCCTACGAGCAGTACTTC.

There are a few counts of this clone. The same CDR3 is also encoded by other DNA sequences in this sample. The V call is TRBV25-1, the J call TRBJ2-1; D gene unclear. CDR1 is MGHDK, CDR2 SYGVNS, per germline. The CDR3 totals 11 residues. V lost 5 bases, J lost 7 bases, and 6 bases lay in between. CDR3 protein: CASSPLNEQFF. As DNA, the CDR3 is TGTGCCAGCAGTCCCCTGAATGAGCAGTTCTTC.

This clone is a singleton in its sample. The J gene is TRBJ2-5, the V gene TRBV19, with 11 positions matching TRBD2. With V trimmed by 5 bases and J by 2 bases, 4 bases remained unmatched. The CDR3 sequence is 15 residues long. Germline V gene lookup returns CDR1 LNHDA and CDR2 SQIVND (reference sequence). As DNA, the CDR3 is TGTGCCAGTAGTGCTATAGCGGGAGGGCAAGAGACCCAGTACTTC. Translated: CASSAIAGGQETQYF.

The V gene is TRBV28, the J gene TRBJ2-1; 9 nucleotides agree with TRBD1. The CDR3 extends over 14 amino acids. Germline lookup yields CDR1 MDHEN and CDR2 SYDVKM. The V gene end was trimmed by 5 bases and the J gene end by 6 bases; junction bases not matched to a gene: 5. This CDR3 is CASSPGTGSNEQFF. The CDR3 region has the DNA TGTGCCAGCAGTCCCGGGACAGGGTCCAATGAGCAGTTCTTC.

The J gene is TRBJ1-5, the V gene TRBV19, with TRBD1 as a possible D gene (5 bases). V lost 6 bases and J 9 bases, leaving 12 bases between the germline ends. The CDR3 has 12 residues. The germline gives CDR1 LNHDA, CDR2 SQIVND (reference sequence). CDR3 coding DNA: TGTGCCAGTAGGGGGGGGGTTGCGCCCCAGCATTTT. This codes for CASRGGVAPQHF. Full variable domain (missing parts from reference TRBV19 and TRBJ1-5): DGGITQSPKYLFRKEGQNVTLSCEQNLNHDAMYWYRQDPGQGLRLIYYSQIVNDFQKGDIAEGYSVSREKKESFPLTVTSAQKNPTAFYLCASRGGVAPQHFGDGTRLSIL.

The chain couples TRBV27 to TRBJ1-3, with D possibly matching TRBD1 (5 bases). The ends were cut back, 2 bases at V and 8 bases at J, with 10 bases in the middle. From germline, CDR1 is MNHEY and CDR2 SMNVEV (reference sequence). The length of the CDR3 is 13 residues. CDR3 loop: CASSLTRADTIYF. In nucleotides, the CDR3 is TGTGCCAGCAGTTTAACCAGGGCGGACACCATATATTTT.

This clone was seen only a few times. This chain's CDR3 is CASSPEGGNTEAFF. The CDR3 nucleotides are TGCGCCAGCAGCCCGGAAGGGGGGAACACTGAAGCTTTCTTT. The gene calls are TRBV5-1 and TRBJ1-1; possible D gene TRBD1, 6 bases. The germline V gene has CDR1 SGHRS and CDR2 YFSETQ. V dropped 4 bases and J dropped 1 base, with 11 bases sitting between them. This CDR3 has 14 amino acids. Supplemented by reference TRBV5-1 and TRBJ1-1, the full variable domain reads KAGVTQTPRYLIKTRGQQVTLSCSPISGHRSVSWYQQTPGQGLQFLFEYFSETQRNKGNFPGRFSGRQFSNSRSEMNVSTLELGDSALYLCASSPEGGNTEAFFGQGTRLTVV.

CDR3 residues: CASSLAQAQPHSFSSDTQYF. The CDR3 region has the DNA TGTGCCAGCAGCTTAGCGCAGGCCCAGCCGCATAGTTTCTCCTCAGATACGCAGTATTTT. This chain links TRBV7-8 with TRBJ2-3; no reliable D call. The CDR3 is made up of 20 amino acids. The germline gives CDR1 SGHVS, CDR2 FQNEAQ. V was trimmed by 0 bases and J by 4 bases, leaving 26 bases between them.

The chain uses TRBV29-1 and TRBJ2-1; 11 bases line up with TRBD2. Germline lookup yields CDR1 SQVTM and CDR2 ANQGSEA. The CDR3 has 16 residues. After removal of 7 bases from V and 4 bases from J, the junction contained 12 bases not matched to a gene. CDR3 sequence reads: CSARPMTSGDYNEQFF. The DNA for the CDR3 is TGCAGCGCGAGACCGATGACTAGCGGGGATTACAATGAGCAGTTCTTC.

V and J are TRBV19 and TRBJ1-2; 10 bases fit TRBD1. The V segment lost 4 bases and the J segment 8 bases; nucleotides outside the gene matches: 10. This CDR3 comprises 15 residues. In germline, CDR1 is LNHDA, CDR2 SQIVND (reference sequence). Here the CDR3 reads CASSRQGALGGGYTF. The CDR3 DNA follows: TGTGCCAGTAGTAGACAGGGGGCGCTTGGAGGCGGCTACACCTTC.

CDR3 residues: CASSVEPALYNEQFF. DNA for the CDR3: TGTGCCAGCAGCGTAGAACCCGCGCTTTACAATGAGCAGTTCTTC. This chain joins TRBV9 and TRBJ2-1; the D is unclear. Trimming took 0 bases from V and 4 from J, leaving 11 bases between them. The germline V gene has CDR1 SGDLS and CDR2 YYNGEE. The CDR3 runs to 15 residues.

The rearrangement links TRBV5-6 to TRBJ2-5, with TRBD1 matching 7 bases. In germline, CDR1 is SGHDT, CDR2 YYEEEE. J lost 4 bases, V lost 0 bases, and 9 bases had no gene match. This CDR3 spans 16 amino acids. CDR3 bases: TGTGCCAGCAGCTTGGCCTTTGACAGGGTGTCAGAGACCCAGTACTTC. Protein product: CASSLAFDRVSETQYF.

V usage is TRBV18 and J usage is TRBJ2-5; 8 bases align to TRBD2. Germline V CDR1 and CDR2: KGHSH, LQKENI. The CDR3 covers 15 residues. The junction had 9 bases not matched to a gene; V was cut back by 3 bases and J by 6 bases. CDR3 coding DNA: TGTGCCAGCTCACCGGCTAGCGGGTTCCCCAAGACCCAGTACTTC. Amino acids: CASSPASGFPKTQYF. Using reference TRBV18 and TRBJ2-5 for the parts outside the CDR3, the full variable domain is NAGVMQNPRHLVRRRGQEARLRCSPMKGHSHVYWYRQLPEEGLKFMVYLQKENIIDESGMPKERFSAEFPKEGPSILRIQQVVRGDSAAYFCASSPASGFPKTQYFGPGTRLLVL.

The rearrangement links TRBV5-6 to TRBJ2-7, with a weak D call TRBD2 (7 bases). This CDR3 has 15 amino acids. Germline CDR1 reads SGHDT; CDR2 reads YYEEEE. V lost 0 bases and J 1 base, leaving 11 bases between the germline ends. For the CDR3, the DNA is TGTGCCAGCAGCTTGGAGGGGGGGTCGTCCTACGAGCAGTACGTC. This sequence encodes CASSLEGGSSYEQYV.

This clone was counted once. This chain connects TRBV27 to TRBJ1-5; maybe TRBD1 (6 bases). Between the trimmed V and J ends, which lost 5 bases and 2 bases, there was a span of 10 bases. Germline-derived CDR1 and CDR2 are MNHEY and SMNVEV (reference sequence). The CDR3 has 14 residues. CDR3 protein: CASSAYRGNQPQHF. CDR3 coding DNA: TGTGCCAGCAGTGCCTACAGGGGCAATCAGCCCCAGCATTTT.

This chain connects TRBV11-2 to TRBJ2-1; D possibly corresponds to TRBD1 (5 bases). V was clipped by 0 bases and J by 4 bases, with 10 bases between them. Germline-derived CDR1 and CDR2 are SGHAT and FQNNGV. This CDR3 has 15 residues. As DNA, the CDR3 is TGTGCCAGCAGCTTAGACAGGGCTTGGTACAATGAGCAGTTCTTC. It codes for CASSLDRAWYNEQFF.

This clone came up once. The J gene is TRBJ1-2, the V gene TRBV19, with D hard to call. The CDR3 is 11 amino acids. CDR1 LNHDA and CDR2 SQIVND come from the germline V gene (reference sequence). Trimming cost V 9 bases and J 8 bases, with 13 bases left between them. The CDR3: CASASGRGYTF. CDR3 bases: TGTGCCAGCGCGAGCGGACGGGGCTACACCTTC. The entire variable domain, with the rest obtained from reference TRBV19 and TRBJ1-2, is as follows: DGGITQSPKYLFRKEGQNVTLSCEQNLNHDAMYWYRQDPGQGLRLIYYSQIVNDFQKGDIAEGYSVSREKKESFPLTVTSAQKNPTAFYLCASASGRGYTFGSGTRLTVV.

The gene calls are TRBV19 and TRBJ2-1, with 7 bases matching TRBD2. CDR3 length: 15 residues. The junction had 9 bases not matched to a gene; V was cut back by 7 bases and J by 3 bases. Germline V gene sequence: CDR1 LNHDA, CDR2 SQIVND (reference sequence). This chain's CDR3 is CASTEAGAHYNEQFF. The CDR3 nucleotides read TGTGCCAGTACGGAGGCGGGAGCCCACTACAATGAGCAGTTCTTC. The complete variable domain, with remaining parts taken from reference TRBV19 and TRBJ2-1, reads DGGITQSPKYLFRKEGQNVTLSCEQNLNHDAMYWYRQDPGQGLRLIYYSQIVNDFQKGDIAEGYSVSREKKESFPLTVTSAQKNPTAFYLCASTEAGAHYNEQFFGPGTRLTVL.

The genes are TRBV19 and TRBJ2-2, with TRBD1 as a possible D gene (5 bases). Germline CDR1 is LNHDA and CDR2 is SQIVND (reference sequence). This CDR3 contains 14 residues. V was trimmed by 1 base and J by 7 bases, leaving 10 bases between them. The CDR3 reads CASSIAQDNGELFF. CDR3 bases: TGTGCCAGTAGTATAGCACAGGATAACGGGGAGCTGTTTTTT.

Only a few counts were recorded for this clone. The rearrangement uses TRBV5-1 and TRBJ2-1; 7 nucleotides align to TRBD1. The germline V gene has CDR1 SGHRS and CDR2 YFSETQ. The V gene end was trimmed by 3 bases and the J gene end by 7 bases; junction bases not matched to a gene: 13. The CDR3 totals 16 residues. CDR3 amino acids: CASSYLGQGVGNEQFF. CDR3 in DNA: TGCGCCAGCAGCTACCTTGGGCAGGGGGTCGGGAATGAGCAGTTCTTC.

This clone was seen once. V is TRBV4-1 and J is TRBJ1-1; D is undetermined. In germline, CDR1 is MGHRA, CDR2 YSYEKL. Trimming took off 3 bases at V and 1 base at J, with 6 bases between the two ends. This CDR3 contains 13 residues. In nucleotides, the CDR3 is TGCGCCAGCAGCCAGTTGAGGAACACTGAAGCTTTCTTT. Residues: CASSQLRNTEAFF.

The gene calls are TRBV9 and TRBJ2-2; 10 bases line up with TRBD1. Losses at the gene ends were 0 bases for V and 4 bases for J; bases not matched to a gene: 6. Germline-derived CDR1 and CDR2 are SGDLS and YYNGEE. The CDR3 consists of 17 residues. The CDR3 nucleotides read TGTGCCAGCAGCGTAGACTTGGGACAGGGGATCACCGGGGAGCTGTTTTTT. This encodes CASSVDLGQGITGELFF.

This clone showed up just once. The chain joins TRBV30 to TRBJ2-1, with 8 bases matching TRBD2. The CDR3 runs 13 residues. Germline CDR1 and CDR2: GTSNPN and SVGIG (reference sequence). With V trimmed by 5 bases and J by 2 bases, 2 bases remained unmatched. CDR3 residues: CAWGTRPYNEQFF. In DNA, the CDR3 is TGTGCCTGGGGGACTAGGCCCTACAATGAGCAGTTCTTC.